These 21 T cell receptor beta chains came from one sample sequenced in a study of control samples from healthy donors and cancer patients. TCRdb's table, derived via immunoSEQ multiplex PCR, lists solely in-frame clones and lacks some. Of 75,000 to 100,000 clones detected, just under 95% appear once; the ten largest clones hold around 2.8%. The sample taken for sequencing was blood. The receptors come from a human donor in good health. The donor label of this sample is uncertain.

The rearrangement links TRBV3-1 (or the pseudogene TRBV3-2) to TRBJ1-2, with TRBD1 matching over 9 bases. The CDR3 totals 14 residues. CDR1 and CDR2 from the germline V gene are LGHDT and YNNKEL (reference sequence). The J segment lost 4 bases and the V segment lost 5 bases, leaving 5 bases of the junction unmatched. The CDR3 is CASSGETGGYGYTF. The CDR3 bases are TGTGCCAGCAGCGGGGAGACAGGGGGCTATGGCTACACCTTC.

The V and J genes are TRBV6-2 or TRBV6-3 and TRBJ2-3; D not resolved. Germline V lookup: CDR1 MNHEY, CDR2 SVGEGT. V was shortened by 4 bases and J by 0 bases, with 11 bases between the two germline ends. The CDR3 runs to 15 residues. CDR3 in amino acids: CASSLDRTSTDTQYF. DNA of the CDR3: TGTGCCAGCAGTTTAGACCGAACGAGCACAGATACGCAGTATTTT.

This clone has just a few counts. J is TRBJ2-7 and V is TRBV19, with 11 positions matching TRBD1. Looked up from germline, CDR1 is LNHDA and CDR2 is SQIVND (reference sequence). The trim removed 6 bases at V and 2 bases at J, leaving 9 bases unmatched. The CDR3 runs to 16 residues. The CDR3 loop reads CASSLFPGQGAYEQYF. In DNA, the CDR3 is TGTGCCAGTAGCCTTTTTCCGGGACAGGGGGCCTACGAGCAGTACTTC.

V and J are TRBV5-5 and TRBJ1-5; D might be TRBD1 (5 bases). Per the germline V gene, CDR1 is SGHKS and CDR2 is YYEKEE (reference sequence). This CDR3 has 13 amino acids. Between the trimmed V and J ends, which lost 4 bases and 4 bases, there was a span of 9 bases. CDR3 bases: TGTGCCAGCAGCGGACACCTAAATCAGCCCCAGCATTTT. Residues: CASSGHLNQPQHF.

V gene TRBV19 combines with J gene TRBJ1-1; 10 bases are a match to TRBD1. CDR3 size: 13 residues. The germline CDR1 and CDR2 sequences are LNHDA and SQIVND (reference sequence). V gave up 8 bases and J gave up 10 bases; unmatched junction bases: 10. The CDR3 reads CASHRDRGGGAFF. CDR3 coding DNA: TGTGCCAGTCATCGGGACAGGGGCGGGGGAGCTTTCTTT.

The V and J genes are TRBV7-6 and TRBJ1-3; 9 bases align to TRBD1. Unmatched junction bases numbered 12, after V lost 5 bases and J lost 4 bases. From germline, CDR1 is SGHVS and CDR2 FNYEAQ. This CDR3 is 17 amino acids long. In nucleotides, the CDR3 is TGTGCCAGCAGCCTGAGACCCGGGACAGGGCCGGGAAACACCATATATTTT. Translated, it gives CASSLRPGTGPGNTIYF.

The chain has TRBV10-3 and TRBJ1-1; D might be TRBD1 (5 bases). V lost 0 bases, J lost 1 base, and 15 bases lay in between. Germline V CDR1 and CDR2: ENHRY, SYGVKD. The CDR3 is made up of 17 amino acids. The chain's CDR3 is CAISESGRGEGNTEAFF. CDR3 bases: TGTGCCATCAGTGAGTCGGGAAGGGGCGAGGGGAACACTGAAGCTTTCTTT.

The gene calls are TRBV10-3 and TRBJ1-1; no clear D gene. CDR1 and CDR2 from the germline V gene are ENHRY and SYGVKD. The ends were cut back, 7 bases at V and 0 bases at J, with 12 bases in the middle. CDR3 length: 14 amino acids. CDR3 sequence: CAINSGDLNTEAFF. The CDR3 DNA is TGTGCCATCAATAGTGGGGATCTGAACACTGAAGCTTTCTTT.

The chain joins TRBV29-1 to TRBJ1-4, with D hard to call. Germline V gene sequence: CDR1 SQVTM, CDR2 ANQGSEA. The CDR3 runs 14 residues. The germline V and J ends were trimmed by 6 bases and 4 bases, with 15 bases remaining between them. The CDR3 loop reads CSVRPGGSNEKLFF. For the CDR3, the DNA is TGCAGCGTCCGGCCAGGTGGGAGTAATGAAAAACTGTTTTTT.

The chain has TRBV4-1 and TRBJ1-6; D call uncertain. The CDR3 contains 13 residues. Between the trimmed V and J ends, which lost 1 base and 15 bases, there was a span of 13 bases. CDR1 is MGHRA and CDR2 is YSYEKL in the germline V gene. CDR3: CASSQVPGILLHF. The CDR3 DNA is TGCGCCAGCAGCCAAGTCCCCGGTATTCTCCTCCACTTT.

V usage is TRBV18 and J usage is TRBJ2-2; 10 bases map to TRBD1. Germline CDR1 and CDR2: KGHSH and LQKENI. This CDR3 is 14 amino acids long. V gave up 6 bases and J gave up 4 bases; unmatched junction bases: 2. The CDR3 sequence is CASSRDRGTGELFF. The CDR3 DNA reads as TGTGCCAGCTCCCGGGACAGGGGCACCGGGGAGCTGTTTTTT.

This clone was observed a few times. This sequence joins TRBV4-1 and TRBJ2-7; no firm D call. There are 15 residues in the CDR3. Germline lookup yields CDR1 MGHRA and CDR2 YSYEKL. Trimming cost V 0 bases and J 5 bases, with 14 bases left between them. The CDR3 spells CASSQDGRPIHEQYF. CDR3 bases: TGCGCCAGCAGCCAAGACGGGCGACCAATCCACGAGCAGTACTTC.

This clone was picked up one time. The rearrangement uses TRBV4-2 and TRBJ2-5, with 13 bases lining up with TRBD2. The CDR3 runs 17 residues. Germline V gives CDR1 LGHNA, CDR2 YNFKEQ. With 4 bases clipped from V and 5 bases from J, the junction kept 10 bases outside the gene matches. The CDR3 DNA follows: TGTGCCAGCAGCCCACGGACTAGCGGGGGCAGAATGGAGACCCAGTACTTC. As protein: CASSPRTSGGRMETQYF.

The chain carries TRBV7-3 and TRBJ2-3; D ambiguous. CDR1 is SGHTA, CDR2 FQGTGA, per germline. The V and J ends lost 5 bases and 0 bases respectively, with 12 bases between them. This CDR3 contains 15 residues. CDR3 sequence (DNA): TGTGCCAGCAGCCCCCGACCGGCCAGCACAGATACGCAGTATTTT. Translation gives CASSPRPASTDTQYF.

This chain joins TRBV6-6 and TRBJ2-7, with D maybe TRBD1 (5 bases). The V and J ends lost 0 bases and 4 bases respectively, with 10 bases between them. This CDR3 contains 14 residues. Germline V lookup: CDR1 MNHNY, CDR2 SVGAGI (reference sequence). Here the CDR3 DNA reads TGTGCCAGCAGTTACTCAAGCGACAGTTACGAGCAGTACGTC. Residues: CASSYSSDSYEQYV.

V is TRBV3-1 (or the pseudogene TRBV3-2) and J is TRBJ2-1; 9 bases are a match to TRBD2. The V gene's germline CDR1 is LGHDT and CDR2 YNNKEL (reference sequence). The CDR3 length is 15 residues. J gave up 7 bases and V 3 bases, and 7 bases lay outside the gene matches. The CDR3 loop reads CASSQGGGAVNEQFF. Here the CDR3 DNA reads TGTGCCAGCAGCCAGGGCGGGGGGGCTGTTAATGAGCAGTTCTTC.

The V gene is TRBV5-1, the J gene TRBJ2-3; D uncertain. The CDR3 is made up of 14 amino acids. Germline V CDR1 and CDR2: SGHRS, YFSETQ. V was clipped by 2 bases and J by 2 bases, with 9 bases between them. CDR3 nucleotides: TGCGCCAGCAGCTTCGACTCCGCCACAGATACGCAGTATTTT. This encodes CASSFDSATDTQYF. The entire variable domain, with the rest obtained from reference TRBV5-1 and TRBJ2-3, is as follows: KAGVTQTPRYLIKTRGQQVTLSCSPISGHRSVSWYQQTPGQGLQFLFEYFSETQRNKGNFPGRFSGRQFSNSRSEMNVSTLELGDSALYLCASSFDSATDTQYFGPGTRLTVL.

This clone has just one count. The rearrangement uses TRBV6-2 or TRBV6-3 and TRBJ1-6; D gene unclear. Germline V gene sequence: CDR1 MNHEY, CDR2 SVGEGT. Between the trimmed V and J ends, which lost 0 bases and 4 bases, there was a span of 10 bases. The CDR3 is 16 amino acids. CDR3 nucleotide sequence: TGTGCCAGCAGTTACTCCTCGTTTGCTTATAATTCACCCCTCCACTTT. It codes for CASSYSSFAYNSPLHF.

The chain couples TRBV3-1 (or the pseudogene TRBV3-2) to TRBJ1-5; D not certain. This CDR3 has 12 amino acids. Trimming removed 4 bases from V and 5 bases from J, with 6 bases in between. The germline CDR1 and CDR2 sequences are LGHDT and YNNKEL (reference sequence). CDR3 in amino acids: CASSRRDQPQHF. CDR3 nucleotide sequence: TGTGCCAGCAGCCGGAGGGATCAGCCCCAGCATTTT.

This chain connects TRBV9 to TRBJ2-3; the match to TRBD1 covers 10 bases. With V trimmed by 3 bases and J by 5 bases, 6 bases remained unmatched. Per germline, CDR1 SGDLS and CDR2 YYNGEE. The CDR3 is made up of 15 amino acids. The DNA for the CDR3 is TGTGCCAGCAGCGACGGGACAGGGGAGGTAGATACGCAGTATTTT. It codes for CASSDGTGEVDTQYF.

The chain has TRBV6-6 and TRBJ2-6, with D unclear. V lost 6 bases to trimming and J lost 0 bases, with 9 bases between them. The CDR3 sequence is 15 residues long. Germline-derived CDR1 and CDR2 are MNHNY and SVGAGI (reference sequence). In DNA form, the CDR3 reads TGTGCCAGCAGGGCCGGCAGCTCTGGGGCCAACGTCCTGACTTTC. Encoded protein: CASRAGSSGANVLTF.